These 23 T cell receptor beta chains were all obtained from the same sample, sequenced in a study of radiotherapy plus CTLA-4 blockade in lung cancer. Here immunoSEQ multiplex PCR was the method, and the copy in TCRdb shows in-frame clones only, minus some. The sample contains about 80,000 clones, around 87% of which appear only once. Specimen: peripheral blood, collected from a patient treated with radiotherapy plus ipilimumab. The receptor set was obtained from a human donor with non-small cell lung cancer who had stable disease on radiotherapy plus ipilimumab.

This clone was seen just once. This chain connects TRBV6-1 to TRBJ2-1, with unresolved D. The CDR3 has 17 residues. CDR1 and CDR2 (germline): MNHNS, SASEGT. V shed 2 bases and J shed 4 bases, with 18 bases lying between them. The DNA of the CDR3 is TGTGCCAGCAGTGAAACCATGGGCCAGGCAATTTACAATGAGCAGTTCTTC. Its translation: CASSETMGQAIYNEQFF.

The J gene is TRBJ1-1, the V gene TRBV6-1, with D perhaps TRBD1 (6 bases). V was cut by 5 bases and J by 4 bases, with 17 bases left in between. CDR3 size: 15 residues. The germline CDR1 and CDR2 sequences are MNHNS and SASEGT. CDR3 sequence reads: CASSRGQTRGTEAFF. CDR3 in DNA: TGTGCCAGCAGTCGTGGACAGACACGAGGCACTGAAGCTTTCTTT.

The CDR3 DNA sequence: TGTGCCAGCAGGGGGACAGGCCGGGCCCCTAATGAGCAGTTCTTC. This codes for CASRGTGRAPNEQFF. The chain uses TRBV2 and TRBJ2-1, with TRBD1 matching over 8 bases. The CDR3 sequence is 15 residues long. Germline V gene sequence: CDR1 SNHLY, CDR2 FYNNEI. The junction had 11 bases not matched to a gene; V was cut back by 6 bases and J by 7 bases.

The chain combines TRBV19 with TRBJ2-7; 7 bases fit TRBD2. The J segment lost 6 bases and the V segment lost 4 bases, leaving 12 bases of the junction unmatched. The length of the CDR3 is 15 residues. Germline V gene sequence: CDR1 LNHDA, CDR2 SQIVND (reference sequence). Written as DNA, the CDR3 is TGTGCCAGTAGTAGGGGGGACTACCCCGGGGTCGAGCAGTACTTC. Amino acid sequence: CASSRGDYPGVEQYF.

This clone was found a few times. The chain has TRBV6-5 and TRBJ2-3; 7 bases agree with TRBD2. Germline assignment: CDR1 MNHEY and CDR2 SVGAGI. The CDR3 length is 15 residues. Germline trimming cut 2 bases from V and 0 bases from J; bases unmatched to any gene: 2. Written as DNA, the CDR3 is TGTGCCAGCAGTTACGTGGGGGGGAGCACAGATACGCAGTATTTT. Amino acids: CASSYVGGSTDTQYF.

The chain is built from TRBV30 and TRBJ2-5, with TRBD1 identical over 7 bases. Losses at the gene ends were 4 bases for V and 1 base for J; bases not matched to a gene: 15. From germline, CDR1 is GTSNPN and CDR2 SVGIG (reference sequence). The CDR3 loop spans 17 amino acids. Here the CDR3 reads CAWNTIPDRAAQETQYF. The CDR3 nucleotides read TGTGCCTGGAACACCATCCCTGACAGGGCTGCCCAAGAGACCCAGTACTTC.

The chain combines TRBV28 with TRBJ1-4; D not certain. V lost 4 bases and J 8 bases, leaving 17 bases between the germline ends. Germline CDR1 reads MDHEN; CDR2 reads SYDVKM. This CDR3 comprises 15 residues. The CDR3 loop reads CASSSPGWAREKLFF. In DNA, the CDR3 is TGTGCCAGCAGTTCTCCGGGCTGGGCAAGGGAAAAACTGTTTTTT.

This chain joins TRBV12-5 and TRBJ2-7, with 7 nucleotides matching TRBD1. CDR1 and CDR2 from the germline V gene are LGHNT and FRNRAP. The CDR3 spans 18 residues. V dropped 3 bases and J dropped 6; count of bases not matched to a gene: 20. The CDR3 DNA follows: TGTGCTAGTGGTTTACTCAAGGGAAGACAGGGCGATTTCTTCGAGCAGTACTTC. Protein product: CASGLLKGRQGDFFEQYF.

This clone has only one observation. This sequence joins TRBV6-1 and TRBJ1-2, with 9 bases lining up with TRBD1. Germline V gene lookup returns CDR1 MNHNS and CDR2 SASEGT. The V gene end was trimmed by 3 bases and the J gene end by 8 bases; junction bases not matched to a gene: 7. There are 14 residues in the CDR3. The CDR3 region is CASSEYTGGGGYTF. DNA for the CDR3: TGTGCCAGCAGTGAGTATACAGGGGGCGGAGGCTACACCTTC.

The chain employs TRBV2 and TRBJ1-3; 7 bases map to TRBD1. Germline CDR1 SNHLY, CDR2 FYNNEI. The CDR3 has 13 amino acids. V shed 10 bases, J shed 4 bases, and the junction held 7 bases outside the gene matches. In DNA, the CDR3 is TGTGCCACTACGGGACAGTTCGGAAACACCATATATTTT. It yields the protein CATTGQFGNTIYF.

The gene calls are TRBV5-4 and TRBJ1-1; no clear D. The length of the CDR3 is 15 residues. CDR1 is SGHNT, CDR2 YYREEE, per germline (reference sequence). The germline V and J ends were trimmed by 3 bases and 1 base, with 13 bases remaining between them. The CDR3 reads CASSSPLIGNTEAFF. The CDR3 DNA reads as TGTGCCAGCAGCTCGCCGTTAATTGGGAACACTGAAGCTTTCTTT.

The table lists this clone with a few counts. The chain combines TRBV5-1 with TRBJ1-2; TRBD1 might be the D (5 bases). Deletions cut 0 bases from V and 1 base from J, with 7 bases between. The CDR3 length is 14 residues. CDR1 and CDR2 (germline): SGHRS, YFSETQ. The CDR3 here is CASSLDRSNYGYTF. DNA for the CDR3: TGCGCCAGCAGCTTGGACAGGAGTAACTATGGCTACACCTTC.

The chain has TRBV5-1 and TRBJ2-7; D perhaps matches TRBD1 (5 bases). Looked up from germline, CDR1 is SGHRS and CDR2 is YFSETQ. The CDR3 spans 15 residues. Deletions cut 3 bases from V and 5 bases from J, with 18 bases between. CDR3 DNA: TGCGCCAGCAGCTCTTCTGACAGTGGTAGGAACGAGCAGTACTTC. Its protein product is CASSSSDSGRNEQYF. The full variable domain, rest sourced from reference TRBV5-1 and TRBJ2-7, is KAGVTQTPRYLIKTRGQQVTLSCSPISGHRSVSWYQQTPGQGLQFLFEYFSETQRNKGNFPGRFSGRQFSNSRSEMNVSTLELGDSALYLCASSSSDSGRNEQYFGPGTRLTVT.

The rearrangement joins TRBV7-3 to TRBJ2-1; 9 positions agree with TRBD2. The CDR3 totals 15 residues. The junction had 4 bases not matched to a gene; V was cut back by 0 bases and J by 7 bases. Germline V lookup: CDR1 SGHTA, CDR2 FQGTGA. The DNA for the CDR3 is TGTGCCAGCAGCTTAACAGCGGGGGGCTGGAATGAGCAGTTCTTC. This codes for CASSLTAGGWNEQFF.

The chain employs TRBV7-6 and TRBJ2-5; D is tentatively TRBD1 or TRBD2 (6 bases each). The CDR3 is made up of 15 amino acids. Trimming cost V 5 bases and J 1 base, with 14 bases left between them. Germline CDR1 SGHVS, CDR2 FNYEAQ. CDR3 protein: CASSRDRGPQETQYF. The CDR3 coding sequence is TGTGCCAGCAGCCGAGACCGGGGGCCCCAAGAGACCCAGTACTTC.

CDR3 coding DNA: TGCGCCAGCAGTGAGAGCAGATGGGGACAGGACTACTACGAGCAGTACTTC. Protein: CASSESRWGQDYYEQYF. The gene calls are TRBV10-1 and TRBJ2-5, with 8 bases aligning to TRBD1. The J call is doubtful: the DNA matches TRBJ2-7 better. CDR3 length: 17 amino acids. Per germline, CDR1 WNHNN and CDR2 SYGVQD (reference sequence).

The V call is TRBV6-1, the J call TRBJ1-3, with D tentatively TRBD1 (5 bases). The CDR3 contains 15 residues. Germline-derived CDR1 and CDR2 are MNHNS and SASEGT. V was pared by 2 bases and J by 1 base, with 9 bases between. The CDR3 DNA follows: TGTGCCAGCAGTGAATTTGGGACGTCTGGAAACACCATATATTTT. It yields the protein CASSEFGTSGNTIYF.

CDR3 sequence reads: CASSQGTGSFRELFF. The CDR3 region has the DNA TGTGCCAGCAGTCAAGGGACAGGGAGTTTCAGGGAGCTGTTTTTT. The chain combines TRBV28 with TRBJ2-2, with 9 bases matching TRBD1. CDR1 is MDHEN, CDR2 SYDVKM, per germline. V shed 5 bases, J shed 9 bases, and the junction held 10 bases outside the gene matches. The CDR3 runs to 15 residues. Filled out from reference TRBV28 and TRBJ2-2, the complete variable domain reads DVKVTQSSRYLVKRTGEKVFLECVQDMDHENMFWYRQDPGLGLRLIYFSYDVKMKEKGDIPEGYSVSREKKERFSLILESASTNQTSMYLCASSQGTGSFRELFFGEGSRLTVL.

The count of this clone is one. The chain is built from TRBV15 and TRBJ1-2; 12 nucleotides agree with TRBD1. Germline CDR1 is LNHNV and CDR2 is YYDKDF (reference sequence). The V gene end was trimmed by 0 bases and the J gene end by 7 bases; junction bases not matched to a gene: 9. The CDR3 loop spans 17 amino acids. The CDR3 loop is CATSRDGTGGAVFGYTF. The DNA of the CDR3 is TGTGCCACCAGCAGAGATGGGACAGGGGGCGCCGTCTTTGGCTACACCTTC.

The chain links TRBV10-3 to TRBJ1-6, with TRBD1 matching over 7 bases. The CDR3 totals 13 residues. In germline, CDR1 is ENHRY, CDR2 SYGVKD. After removal of 7 bases from V and 7 bases from J, the junction contained 4 bases not matched to a gene. This chain's CDR3 is CAITGTENSPLHF. In DNA, the CDR3 is TGTGCCATCACCGGGACAGAGAATTCACCCCTCCACTTT.

V is TRBV7-3 and J is TRBJ1-2; perhaps TRBD1 as D (5 bases). The CDR3 is 13 amino acids. Looked up from germline, CDR1 is SGHTA and CDR2 is FQGTGA. The V end lost 3 bases, the J end lost 8 bases, and 13 bases lay between the germline ends. DNA of the CDR3: TGTGCCAGCAGCTTGGGGGAGCGTGTAGGCTACACCTTC. This gives the protein CASSLGERVGYTF.

A remark on this clone: One end of the junction varies from germline; a read error may be responsible. V and J are TRBV18 and TRBJ2-7; no firm D call. The CDR3 runs 16 residues. In germline, CDR1 is KGHSH, CDR2 LQKENI. CDR3 in DNA: TGTGCCAGCTCACCGTCTTCTTCCCCTTACTCCTTCGAGCAGTACTTC. It codes for CASSPSSSPYSFEQYF. Based on the CDR3 plus reference TRBV18 and TRBJ2-7, the full variable domain is NAGVMQNPRHLVRRRGQEARLRCSPMKGHSHVYWYRQLPEEGLKFMVYLQKENIIDESGMPKERFSAEFPKEGPSILRIQQVVRGDSAAYFCASSPSSSPYSFEQYFGPGTRLTVT.

This CDR3 reads CASSIQGAGNSPLHF. Written as DNA, the CDR3 is TGTGCCAGCAGCATTCAGGGGGCTGGGAATTCACCCCTCCACTTT. The chain carries TRBV7-8 and TRBJ1-6, with 8 bases that match TRBD1. The CDR3 has 15 amino acids. The ends lost 5 bases at V and 7 bases at J; junction bases unmatched: 7. Germline lookup yields CDR1 SGHVS and CDR2 FQNEAQ.